A single sample gave rise to the 16 T cell receptor beta chains below, sequenced in a study of breast tumors, draining lymph nodes, adjacent tissues. TCRdb re-analysed the multiplex PCR reads in MiXCR, keeping a single row per CDR3 protein. Of approximately 13,000 distinct CDR3 sequences in the sample, roughly 40% were seen once. Specimen: breast tumor tissue. Receptor source: a female donor with breast cancer. Some clones in this sample may be carry-over from other donors' samples.

In the case of this clonotype: A single base separates this from a much larger clone, so it may be a read error. V and J are TRBV28 and TRBJ2-5; D gene ambiguous. With 3 bases removed from V and 7 bases from J, the gap between germline ends came to 12 bases. CDR1 MDHEN and CDR2 SYDVKM come from the germline V gene. The CDR3 runs 13 residues. The CDR3 spells CASSFGNEGTQYF. In nucleotides, the CDR3 is TGTGCCAGCAGTTTTGGGAACGAAGGGACCCAGTACTTC.

This clonotype turned up a few times. This chain uses TRBV12-3 or TRBV12-4 with TRBJ1-1; D call uncertain. The V end was cut by 6 bases, the J end by 0 bases, with 14 bases between. The CDR3 is made up of 15 amino acids. CDR3 protein: CASRTGVAMNTEAFF. The CDR3 nucleotides read TGTGCCAGCAGAACCGGAGTTGCCATGAACACTGAAGCTTTCTTT.

Concerning this clonotype: A read error may produce the germline difference seen at one junction end. J is TRBJ2-1 and V is TRBV20-1, with a tentative D call TRBD2 (6 bases). Germline CDR1 and CDR2: DFQATT and SNEGSKA (reference sequence). The length of the CDR3 is 17 residues. The CDR3 nucleotides are TGCAGTGCTAGAGATCGGGGTAGCGGCCGCTCCCACAATGAGCAGCTCTTC. Translating gives CSARDRGSGRSHNEQLF.

The rearrangement links TRBV20-1 to TRBJ2-1, with D possibly matching TRBD2 (5 bases). The CDR3 runs to 12 residues. Germline V gene lookup returns CDR1 DFQATT and CDR2 SNEGSKA (reference sequence). Deletions cut 0 bases from V and 12 bases from J, with 12 bases between. In DNA form, the CDR3 reads TGCAGTGCTAGAGATCATAGTCGGGGGCAGTTCTTC. This gives the protein CSARDHSRGQFF.

By share of the sample, this clonotype is medium-sized. This chain uses TRBV6-6 with TRBJ1-2; D is undetermined. In germline, CDR1 is MNHNY, CDR2 SVGAGI (reference sequence). CDR3 length: 15 amino acids. Trimming shortened V by 0 bases and J by 2 bases, and 10 bases separated the two germline ends. CDR3 sequence: CASSYSSGQNYGYTF. CDR3 nucleotide sequence: TGTGCCAGCAGTTACTCCTCGGGCCAGAACTATGGCTACACCTTC.

By frequency in the sample, this clonotype is medium-sized. The chain has TRBV2 and TRBJ2-3; 9 nucleotides align to TRBD1. Germline CDR1 and CDR2: SNHLY and FYNNEI. This CDR3 is 17 amino acids long. The V and J ends lost 8 bases and 5 bases, in that order; junction bases with no gene match: 17. The CDR3 DNA reads TGTGCCAGCGGCCTTCCCGGGACAGGGTATGGCGTAGATACGCAGTATTTT. This encodes CASGLPGTGYGVDTQYF.

The V gene is TRBV11-3, the J gene TRBJ2-5; D is ambiguous. The ends were cut back, 0 bases at V and 3 bases at J, with 11 bases in the middle. CDR1 SGHNT and CDR2 YENEEA come from the germline V gene. The CDR3 is 15 amino acids. The chain's CDR3 is CASSLDQVEEETQYF. DNA for the CDR3: TGTGCCAGCAGCTTAGATCAGGTAGAGGAAGAGACCCAGTACTTC.

The chain links TRBV2 to TRBJ2-3; 10 positions match TRBD2. The CDR3 spans 22 residues. In germline, CDR1 is SNHLY, CDR2 FYNNEI. With V trimmed by 1 base and J by 0 bases, 19 bases remained unmatched. This chain's CDR3 is CASSEEGLAGAAIPPSTDTQYF. The CDR3 bases are TGTGCCAGCAGTGAAGAGGGGCTAGCGGGGGCCGCGATACCTCCTAGCACAGATACGCAGTATTTT.

There are many counts of this clonotype. The chain uses TRBV5-1 and TRBJ2-3; TRBD1 matches 9 bases. The junction had 2 bases not matched to a gene; V was cut back by 0 bases and J by 6 bases. This CDR3 is built from 14 residues. From germline, CDR1 is SGHRS and CDR2 YFSETQ. CDR3 nucleotides: TGCGCCAGCAGCTTGGGGACAGGGGTGGATACGCAGTATTTT. This encodes CASSLGTGVDTQYF.

The genes are TRBV27 and TRBJ1-1; D unclear. The V gene's germline CDR1 is MNHEY and CDR2 SMNVEV (reference sequence). V lost 6 bases, J lost 3 bases, and 11 bases lay in between. CDR3 size: 13 residues. The CDR3 is CASSLNQDTEAFF. The CDR3 nucleotides read TGTGCCAGCAGCCTTAACCAGGACACTGAAGCTTTCTTT.

This clonotype was picked up one time. The limits of the CDR3 on the DNA are not certain, so only TCRdb's listed CDR3 is given. The chain employs TRBV20-1 and TRBJ2-5; the table's D call, TRBD2, was not checked against the DNA. Inclusive of both ends, the CDR3 amounts to 21 amino acids. CDR1 and CDR2 (germline): DFQATT, SNEGSKA (reference sequence). CDR3 sequence reads: CSAPIWGTNEKLFFGSGTQYF.

The chain employs TRBV4-1 and TRBJ1-1, with unresolved D. CDR1 and CDR2 (germline): MGHRA, YSYEKL. The CDR3 sequence is 18 residues long. With 1 base removed from V and 3 bases from J, the gap between germline ends came to 21 bases. The CDR3, as DNA: TGCGCCAGCAGCCAAGCAAGGCGGTCCCGGGGAGGGCACACTGAAGCTTTCTTT. Residues: CASSQARRSRGGHTEAFF.

This clonotype is large in the sample. The V gene is TRBV7-9, the J gene TRBJ2-1; D could derive from TRBD1 or TRBD2 (7 bases each). The CDR3 is 15 amino acids. CDR1 SEHNR and CDR2 FQNEAQ come from the germline V gene (reference sequence). The V gene lost 1 base and the J gene lost 4 bases, with 11 bases spanning the gap. CDR3 in amino acids: CASSLGQGGYNEQFF. The CDR3 DNA reads TGTGCCAGCAGCTTAGGCCAGGGGGGGTACAATGAGCAGTTCTTC.

This clonotype was detected many times. J is TRBJ1-5 and V is TRBV4-2, with a possible D match to TRBD1 (6 bases). In germline, CDR1 is LGHNA, CDR2 YNFKEQ. The CDR3 extends over 15 amino acids. The germline V and J ends were trimmed by 0 bases and 6 bases, with 12 bases remaining between them. CDR3 DNA sequence: TGTGCCAGCAGCCAAGAGCGGGAGGGGGGTCAGCCCCAGCATTTT. As protein: CASSQEREGGQPQHF.

By frequency in the sample, this clonotype is medium-sized. Written as DNA, the CDR3 is TGCAGTGCTCGCCCGGTTGGTGGTGTTGGGAACACCGGGGAGCTGTTTTTT. Translating gives CSARPVGGVGNTGELFF. J is TRBJ2-2 and V is TRBV20-1; D is uncertain. Per the germline V gene, CDR1 is DFQATT and CDR2 is SNEGSKA (reference sequence). The V and J ends lost 5 bases and 1 base respectively, with 20 bases between them. This CDR3 has 17 amino acids.

The rearrangement joins TRBV15 to TRBJ2-3, with D perhaps matching TRBD1 (6 bases). CDR3 length: 16 residues. The ends were cut back, 1 base at V and 0 bases at J, with 11 bases in the middle. Per the germline V gene, CDR1 is LNHNV and CDR2 is YYDKDF (reference sequence). This chain's CDR3 is CATSRGTDSSTDTQYF. Written as DNA, the CDR3 is TGTGCCACCAGCAGAGGGACAGACTCTAGCACAGATACGCAGTATTTT.